A single sample is the source of the 14 T cell receptor beta chains below, sequenced in a study of identical twins. In TCRdb, the 5' RACE reads were re-called with MiXCR into one record per CDR3 protein. The sample shows under 900,000 distinct CDR3 sequences, roughly 18% of them seen only once. This sample was shared with a second study, whose subject was T cells expressing NK-cell markers.

Source material: PBMCs. These receptors all come from a woman aged 18-30 years in good health.

The rearrangement joins TRBV2 to TRBJ2-7, with D possibly called TRBD1 or TRBD2 (6 bases each). The germline CDR1 and CDR2 sequences are SNHLY and FYNNEI. This CDR3 is built from 21 residues. The ends were cut back, 8 bases at V and 6 bases at J, with 41 bases in the middle. The CDR3 nucleotides read TGTGCCAGCCTCCGGCCCGGGACATTTGACTTAGCGGAGGTGACGTCGAGCGAGCAGTACTTC. It specifies CASLRPGTFDLAEVTSSEQYF.

This clonotype has just one count. The chain uses TRBV20-1 and TRBJ2-3; 8 bases map to TRBD2. Germline V lookup: CDR1 DFQATT, CDR2 SNEGSKA (reference sequence). This CDR3 is built from 14 residues. Germline trimming cut 3 bases from V and 2 bases from J; bases unmatched to any gene: 4. The CDR3 loop reads CSARGAGDTDTQYF. CDR3 in DNA: TGCAGTGCTAGGGGAGCGGGGGACACAGATACGCAGTATTTT.

This chain links TRBV4-2 with TRBJ2-4, with D possibly being TRBD1 or TRBD2 (6 bases each). The CDR3 consists of 15 residues. The germline gives CDR1 LGHNA, CDR2 YNFKEQ. The V gene lost 1 base and the J gene lost 7 bases, with 14 bases spanning the gap. CDR3 protein: CASSQVRGDPNIQYF. In DNA, the CDR3 is TGTGCCAGCAGCCAAGTGAGGGGGGACCCTAACATTCAGTACTTC.

The V gene is TRBV4-3, the J gene TRBJ1-1; TRBD1 matches 8 bases. The CDR3 is 15 residues long. Germline trimming cut 0 bases from V and 7 bases from J; bases unmatched to any gene: 7. Germline assignment: CDR1 LGHNA and CDR2 YSLEER. CDR3 DNA sequence: TGCGCCAGCAGCCAAGATAGACAGGGGAGCGGTGAAGCTTTCTTT. This gives the protein CASSQDRQGSGEAFF.

The chain uses TRBV20-1 and TRBJ2-7; 7 bases match TRBD1. Unmatched junction bases numbered 11, after V lost 6 bases and J lost 3 bases. Germline CDR1 and CDR2: DFQATT and SNEGSKA (reference sequence). This CDR3 comprises 14 residues. The CDR3 DNA follows: TGCAGTGCCCCCAAGCCCGGGACAGACTACGAGCAGTACTTC. The encoded protein is CSAPKPGTDYEQYF.

This clonotype was recorded once. The chain carries TRBV10-3 and TRBJ2-3, with 8 bases fitting TRBD1. V shed 3 bases, J shed 4 bases, and the junction held 6 bases outside the gene matches. Looked up from germline, CDR1 is ENHRY and CDR2 is SYGVKD. The CDR3 contains 15 residues. The CDR3 nucleotides are TGTGCCATCAGTGACCCGGACAGGGCGGCAGATACGCAGTATTTT. Its translation is CAISDPDRAADTQYF.

This chain uses TRBV20-1 with TRBJ2-1; D ambiguous. Trimming cost V 0 bases and J 7 bases, with 16 bases left between them. This CDR3 has 15 amino acids. Germline lookup yields CDR1 DFQATT and CDR2 SNEGSKA (reference sequence). Here the CDR3 DNA reads TGCAGTGCTAGAGAGGGTTCTTCTAATGCTAATGAGCAGTTCTTC. This encodes CSAREGSSNANEQFF.

V gene TRBV7-8 combines with J gene TRBJ2-2; TRBD2 agrees at 12 bases. Germline V gene lookup returns CDR1 SGHVS and CDR2 FQNEAQ. V shed 5 bases, J shed 2 bases, and the junction held 12 bases outside the gene matches. The CDR3 runs 19 residues. The CDR3 nucleotides are TGTGCCAGCAGCCCTCTGACTAGCGGGGGCTACTTAAACACCGGGGAGCTGTTTTTT. Translating gives CASSPLTSGGYLNTGELFF. Complete variable domain (other parts from reference TRBV7-8 and TRBJ2-2): GAGVSQSPRYKVAKRGQDVALRCDPISGHVSLFWYQQALGQGPEFLTYFQNEAQLDKSGLPSDRFFAERPEGSVSTLKIQRTQQEDSAVYLCASSPLTSGGYLNTGELFFGEGSRLTVL.

In this sample, this clonotype turned up a few times. This chain connects TRBV5-1 to TRBJ2-7, with D possibly TRBD2 on 6 matching bases. This CDR3 spans 15 amino acids. From germline, CDR1 is SGHRS and CDR2 YFSETQ. V shed 0 bases and J shed 3 bases, with 13 bases lying between them. Here the CDR3 reads CASSLGGLGGYEQYF. CDR3 sequence (DNA): TGCGCCAGCAGCTTGGGCGGTTTGGGGGGCTACGAGCAGTACTTC.

The rearrangement joins TRBV20-1 to TRBJ1-2; D is perhaps TRBD1 (6 bases). The CDR3 is 14 residues long. The V gene's germline CDR1 is DFQATT and CDR2 SNEGSKA (reference sequence). V was pared by 6 bases and J by 4 bases, with 18 bases between. The CDR3 sequence: CSATPGQGSYGYTF. CDR3 DNA sequence: TGCAGTGCGACACCGGGGCAGGGGAGCTATGGCTACACCTTC.

The chain has TRBV27 and TRBJ1-5; unclear D gene. The germline V gene encodes CDR1 MNHEY and CDR2 SMNVEV (reference sequence). V was pared by 3 bases and J by 0 bases, with 18 bases between. The CDR3 has 18 amino acids. The CDR3 DNA sequence: TGTGCCAGCAGTTTTCTAACCCCTCACTCTTATAGCAATCAGCCCCAGCATTTT. This translates into CASSFLTPHSYSNQPQHF.

This clonotype was observed a few times. V usage is TRBV3-1 and J usage is TRBJ2-1, with 8 nucleotides matching TRBD2. Germline-derived CDR1 and CDR2 are LGHDT and YNNKEL (reference sequence). The CDR3 length is 14 residues. V lost 5 bases, J lost 10 bases, and 10 bases stayed unmatched. The chain's CDR3 is CASSGLGTSREQFF. The CDR3 region has the DNA TGTGCCAGCAGCGGACTCGGGACTAGTCGCGAGCAGTTCTTC.

This clonotype was recorded only once. The chain combines TRBV9 with TRBJ2-6, with D tentatively TRBD1 or TRBD2 (5 bases each). From germline, CDR1 is SGDLS and CDR2 YYNGEE. The V and J ends lost 2 bases and 5 bases respectively, with 20 bases between them. There are 18 residues in the CDR3. CDR3 amino acids: CASSVVSGRLSRANVLTF. CDR3 nucleotide sequence: TGTGCCAGCAGCGTTGTATCGGGACGACTCAGCAGGGCCAACGTCCTGACTTTC.

The rearrangement uses TRBV7-2 and TRBJ2-2; D gene unclear. The CDR3 is 15 residues long. The V end lost 1 base, the J end lost 2 bases, and 8 bases lay between the germline ends. Germline V lookup: CDR1 SGHTA, CDR2 FQGNSA. The CDR3 sequence is CASSLEYVNTGELFF. In nucleotides, the CDR3 is TGTGCCAGCAGCTTAGAGTACGTAAACACCGGGGAGCTGTTTTTT.